The 5 T cell receptor beta chains below were found in one sample sequenced in a study of cytomegalovirus exposure and HLA in healthy donors. 13 Jbeta primers and 60 Vbeta primers were used for the PCR. Libraries were prepared by immunoSEQ multiplex PCR; TCRdb keeps only in-frame clonotypes and omits some of them. The table shows about 150,000 clones, with roughly 84% occurring only once. The sequenced sample consisted of PBMCs. These TCRs come from a boy aged 2 to 10 in good health and CMV-seronegative.

This clone has only one observation. J is TRBJ2-3 and V is TRBV11-3; 10 positions agree with TRBD2. CDR1 SGHNT and CDR2 YENEEA come from the germline V gene. The trim removed 3 bases at V and 9 bases at J, leaving 9 bases unmatched. The CDR3 length is 15 residues. CDR3 in amino acids: CASSLKLAGLDTQYF. The CDR3 bases are TGTGCCAGCAGCTTGAAACTAGCGGGACTGGACACGCAGTATTTT.

The V gene is TRBV6-6, the J gene TRBJ2-7; 8 bases align to TRBD1. The CDR3 consists of 14 residues. The germline CDR1 and CDR2 sequences are MNHNY and SVGAGI (reference sequence). With 8 bases clipped from V and 8 bases from J, the junction kept 14 bases outside the gene matches. DNA of the CDR3: TGTGCCAGCCTGAGGACAGGGAGGAATTTCAAGCAGTACTTC. It specifies CASLRTGRNFKQYF.

The chain has TRBV6-4 and TRBJ2-1, with 11 bases lining up with TRBD2. V was clipped by 3 bases and J by 10 bases; unmatched bases: 11. CDR1 is MRHNA and CDR2 is SNTAGT in the germline V gene. The CDR3 spans 16 residues. The CDR3 loop reads CASSEHIAGGPKEQFF. The CDR3, as DNA: TGTGCCAGCAGTGAACATATAGCGGGAGGGCCGAAGGAGCAGTTCTTC.

The V call is TRBV11-2, the J call TRBJ1-1; TRBD1 might be the D (5 bases). Germline CDR1 is SGHAT and CDR2 is FQNNGV. There are 14 residues in the CDR3. V lost 0 bases and J 4 bases, leaving 9 bases between the germline ends. The DNA for the CDR3 is TGTGCCAGCAGCTTAGAGGGGGGACGCACTGAAGCTTTCTTT. Its translation is CASSLEGGRTEAFF.

The chain joins TRBV5-6 to TRBJ1-1; TRBD1 might be the D (5 bases). V was clipped by 4 bases and J by 0 bases, with 10 bases between them. The CDR3 loop spans 14 amino acids. In germline, CDR1 is SGHDT, CDR2 YYEEEE. The CDR3 nucleotides read TGTGCCAGCAGCCTCCGGGGGTTGAACACTGAAGCTTTCTTT. Its translation is CASSLRGLNTEAFF.